These T cell receptor beta chains were read from a single sample in a study of read filtering for tumor transcriptome and immune sequencing. MiXCR, run by TCRdb on the reads, gives a single entry per CDR3 protein. The sample lists about 39,000 distinct CDR3 sequences; approximately 14% were seen once. Sequencing used a population of CD138-negative cells sorted from bone marrow. These receptors all come from a donor aged 40 or over with multiple myeloma. Each CDR3 is given with its conserved first and last residue. D genes are given only for firm matches. Clone size is shown for a subset of rows, as once, few, many or a class of expanded clone.

CDR3 protein	CDR3 DNA	D gene	clone size	V gene	J gene
CASSLYHAGTNTEAFF	TGTGCCAGCAGCTTATATCACGCAGGCACGAACACTGAAGCTTTCTTT	NA	NA	TRBV11-2	TRBJ1-1
CASIPGLATGELFF	TGTGCCAGCATACCGGGACTAGCCACCGGGGAGCTGTTTTTT	TRBD2	many	TRBV28	TRBJ2-2
CASSLDGAWGDTQYF	TGTGCCAGCAGCTTAGACGGGGCATGGGGAGATACGCAGTATTTT	NA	few	TRBV7-9	TRBJ2-3
CAWRTQAEAFF	TGTGCCTGGAGGACTCAAGCTGAAGCTTTCTTT	NA	many	TRBV30	TRBJ1-1
CASSYTPLTDTQYF	TGTGCCAGCAGTTACACTCCGTTAACAGATACGCAGTATTTT	NA	many	TRBV6-6	TRBJ2-3
CASSLRSGLDGYTF	TGTGCCAGCAGTTTACGATCAGGGCTCGATGGCTACACCTTC	NA	many	TRBV12-3/TRBV12-4	TRBJ1-2
CATSRDHFRAQRRDTLYF	TGTGCCACCAGCAGAGATCATTTTCGGGCCCAGCGACGAGATACGCTGTATTTT	NA	NA	TRBV15	TRBJ2-3
CASTLMDANTEAFF	TGTGCCAGCACATTGATGGATGCGAACACTGAAGCTTTCTTT	NA	many	TRBV6-6	TRBJ1-1
CASSYSPRGATNEKLFF	TGTGCCAGCAGTTACTCTCCACGGGGTGCAACTAATGAAAAACTGTTTTTT	NA	many	TRBV6-2/TRBV6-3	TRBJ1-4
CASSPPPKTSGANEQYF	TGTGCCAGCAGTCCCCCCCCTAAGACTAGCGGGGCCAACGAGCAGTACTTC	TRBD2	many	TRBV6-5	TRBJ2-7
CSAPTSTSLGETQYF	TGCAGTGCTCCTACCAGCACGAGCTTAGGAGAGACCCAGTACTTC	NA	many	TRBV20-1	TRBJ2-5
CASSVGWGPPQHF	TGTGCCAGCAGCGTAGGATGGGGGCCGCCCCAGCATTTT	NA	medium-sized	TRBV9	TRBJ1-5
CASSLVGGSYEQYF	TGCGCCAGCAGCTTGGTAGGAGGCTCCTACGAGCAGTACTTC	NA	many	TRBV5-1	TRBJ2-7
CSGTGTGVSEQYF	TGCAGCGGAACCGGGACAGGGGTTTCCGAGCAGTACTTC	TRBD1	many	TRBV29-1	TRBJ2-7
CSVSDTGELFF	TGCAGCGTTTCAGACACCGGGGAGCTGTTTTTT	NA	many	TRBV29-1	TRBJ2-2
CSARIYSRVAYEQYF	TGCAGTGCTAGAATATATAGCCGGGTCGCATACGAGCAGTACTTC	NA	many	TRBV20-1	TRBJ2-7
CASRVTINYGYTF	TGCGCCAGCAGGGTCACTATAAACTATGGCTACACCTTC	NA	medium-sized	TRBV5-1	TRBJ1-2
CASSSTQNTEAFF	TGCGCCAGCAGCTCCACACAGAACACTGAAGCTTTCTTT	NA	many	TRBV5-1	TRBJ1-1
CSAAKGLGSTDTQYF	TGCAGTGCCGCAAAGGGACTTGGGAGCACAGATACGCAGTATTTT	NA	many	TRBV20-1	TRBJ2-3
CASSPPQFTEAFF	TGTGCCAGCAGCCCCCCACAGTTCACTGAAGCTTTCTTT	NA	many	TRBV3-1	TRBJ1-1